This TCR beta chain was recovered during a study of T cell changes during pregnancy in multiple sclerosis. The repertoire was sequenced with immunoSEQ multiplex PCR; TCRdb's copy has only in-frame clones and lacks some. The table includes tens of thousands of clones, roughly 92% detected once. The germline V gene has CDR1 LNHDA and CDR2 SQIVND (reference sequence). The CDR3 runs to 13 residues. With 5 bases removed from V and 2 bases from J, the gap between germline ends came to 9 bases. The clonotype comes from a female donor with multiple sclerosis, enrolled in a pregnancy study. V gene TRBV19 combines with J gene TRBJ1-1; no clear D gene. Material: peripheral blood. The CDR3 DNA is TGTGCCAGTAGTGCAGGAAGTAACACTGAAGCTTTCTTT. Translated: CASSAGSNTEAFF.